A single sample is the source of the 10 T cell receptor beta chains below, sequenced in a study of blood T cell repertoires in COVID-19. TCRdb's table, derived via immunoSEQ multiplex PCR, lists solely in-frame clones and lacks some. The sample holds 150,000 to 200,000 clones, 65% to 90% seen once. Sequenced: peripheral blood. The receptors shown here come from a man in his 60s with acute or convalescent COVID-19.

This chain uses TRBV24-1 with TRBJ2-2; 8 bases match TRBD1. V shed 4 bases, J shed 0 bases, and the junction held 3 bases outside the gene matches. This CDR3 contains 16 residues. Germline-derived CDR1 and CDR2 are KGHDR and SFDVKD. CDR3 residues: CATSETGQANTGELFF. In DNA, the CDR3 is TGTGCCACCAGTGAAACGGGACAGGCGAACACCGGGGAGCTGTTTTTT.

The J gene is TRBJ2-7, the V gene TRBV5-4; 11 nucleotides match TRBD1. This CDR3 contains 15 residues. Germline CDR1 is SGHNT and CDR2 is YYREEE (reference sequence). Trimming at V came to 1 base and at J to 4 bases, leaving 4 bases not matched to a gene. In DNA, the CDR3 is TGTGCCAGCAGCTTGAAGGGACAGGGGGTGTACGAGCAGTACTTC. It codes for CASSLKGQGVYEQYF.

This chain joins TRBV28 and TRBJ2-7; D remains unclear. Trimming took 10 bases from V and 6 from J, leaving 16 bases between them. The CDR3 totals 12 residues. The germline CDR1 and CDR2 sequences are MDHEN and SYDVKM. CDR3 DNA sequence: TGTGCCACCACAGATCGGATGGGCGAGCAGTACTTC. It yields the protein CATTDRMGEQYF.

The V and J genes are TRBV6-5 and TRBJ1-1; no clear D gene. The CDR3 runs to 14 residues. The germline gives CDR1 MNHEY, CDR2 SVGAGI. V was shortened by 6 bases and J by 2 bases, with 13 bases between the two germline ends. CDR3 amino acids: CASSRGLSNTEAFF. In DNA form, the CDR3 reads TGTGCCAGCAGCCGAGGACTGAGCAACACTGAAGCTTTCTTT.

The V gene is TRBV2, the J gene TRBJ2-3, with TRBD1 as a possible D gene (5 bases). V was shortened by 3 bases and J by 5 bases, with 6 bases between the two germline ends. The CDR3 is 12 amino acids. CDR1 and CDR2 (germline): SNHLY, FYNNEI. The CDR3 sequence is CASSDQGDTQYF. In DNA, the CDR3 is TGTGCCAGCAGTGACCAGGGAGATACGCAGTATTTT. Full variable domain (outside the CDR3, taken from reference TRBV2 and TRBJ2-3): EPEVTQTPSHQVTQMGQEVILRCVPISNHLYFYWYRQILGQKVEFLVSFYNNEISEKSEIFDDQFSVERPDGSNFTLKIRSTKLEDSAMYFCASSDQGDTQYFGPGTRLTVL.

The rearrangement joins TRBV27 to TRBJ1-5; perhaps TRBD1 as D (6 bases). The germline V gene encodes CDR1 MNHEY and CDR2 SMNVEV (reference sequence). This CDR3 has 14 residues. V lost 5 bases to trimming and J lost 5 bases, with 13 bases between them. In nucleotides, the CDR3 is TGTGCCAGCAGTCTCAGGGGTTGGGATCAGCCCCAGCATTTT. It is translated as CASSLRGWDQPQHF.

This sequence joins TRBV3-1 (or the pseudogene TRBV3-2) and TRBJ2-3; tentative D call: TRBD1 (5 bases). Germline loops: CDR1 LGHDT, CDR2 YNNKEL (reference sequence). Trimming cost V 0 bases and J 7 bases, with 17 bases left between them. CDR3 length equals 16 residues. CDR3 nucleotides: TGTGCCAGCAGCCAAGAGGCCAGGGTCACCCTACATACGCAGTATTTT. Amino acids: CASSQEARVTLHTQYF.

CDR3: CATSDSYQETQYF. The CDR3 DNA sequence: TGTGCCACCAGTGATTCGTACCAAGAGACCCAGTACTTC. The rearrangement uses TRBV24-1 and TRBJ2-5; D unclear. Germline loops: CDR1 KGHDR, CDR2 SFDVKD. The CDR3 is 13 residues long. Trimming pared 2 bases from V and 0 bases from J, leaving 3 bases between.

V is TRBV10-3 and J is TRBJ1-3; TRBD1 might be the D (6 bases). The length of the CDR3 is 14 residues. Germline values: CDR1 ENHRY, CDR2 SYGVKD. The germline V and J ends were trimmed by 3 bases and 2 bases, with 8 bases remaining between them. CDR3 sequence: CAISEGGAGNTIYF. The CDR3 coding sequence is TGTGCCATCAGTGAAGGGGGAGCTGGAAACACCATATATTTT.

The chain uses TRBV11-2 and TRBJ1-5, with 11 bases fitting TRBD1. Germline loops: CDR1 SGHAT, CDR2 FQNNGV. The trim removed 3 bases at V and 6 bases at J, leaving 4 bases unmatched. This CDR3 contains 15 residues. The chain's CDR3 is CASSLGQGGLQPQHF. CDR3 DNA sequence: TGTGCCAGCAGCTTGGGACAGGGGGGGCTTCAGCCCCAGCATTTT.